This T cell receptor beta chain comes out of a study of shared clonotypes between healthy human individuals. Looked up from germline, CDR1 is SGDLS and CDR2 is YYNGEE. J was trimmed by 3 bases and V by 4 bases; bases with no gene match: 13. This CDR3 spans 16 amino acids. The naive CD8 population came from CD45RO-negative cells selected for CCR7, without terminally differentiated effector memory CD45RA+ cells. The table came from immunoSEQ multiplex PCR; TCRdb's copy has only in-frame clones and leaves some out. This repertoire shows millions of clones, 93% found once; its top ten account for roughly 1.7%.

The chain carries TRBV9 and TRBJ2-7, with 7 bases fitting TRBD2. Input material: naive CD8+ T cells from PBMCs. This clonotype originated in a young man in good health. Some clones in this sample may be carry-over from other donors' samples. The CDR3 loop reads CASSPVRAGERYEQYF. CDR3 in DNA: TGTGCCAGCAGCCCAGTGCGGGCGGGAGAACGCTACGAGCAGTACTTC.